This T cell receptor (beta chain) was recovered during a study of cytomegalovirus exposure and HLA in healthy donors. The study's findings and limits: An observed cluster of highly shared sequence variants was recorded as a likely sequencing artifact.

The germline CDR1 and CDR2 sequences are LNHDA and SQIVND (reference sequence). The CDR3 totals 14 residues. The V end lost 3 bases, the J end lost 6 bases, and 13 bases lay between the germline ends. 13 Jbeta primers and 60 Vbeta primers were used for the PCR. The protocol was immunoSEQ multiplex PCR, while the TCRdb copy is restricted to in-frame clones and leaves out a portion. The table shows 150,000 to 200,000 clones, with around 84% occurring only once. This clone was recorded once. Antigen unknown. The TCR originated in a woman in her thirties or forties in good health and CMV-seronegative. This rearrangement joins TRBV19 to TRBJ2-3, with D possibly TRBD1 on 5 matching bases. What was sequenced was PBMCs. CDR3 DNA: TGTGCCAGTAGTATCGGCAGGGCAAGGGATACGCAGTATTTT. The encoded protein is CASSIGRARDTQYF.